Shown below are 32 T cell receptor beta chains from a single sample sequenced in a study of beta chain features in type 1 diabetes. Every bit of the isolated RNA underwent reverse transcription, so sequencing read expressed TCRB transcripts. Sequenced by immunoSEQ multiplex PCR; TCRdb stores in-frame clones only, minus some. The sample includes roughly 300,000 clones, 6.5% to 10% of them seen just once. The sample taken for sequencing was central memory CD4+ T cells from blood. The receptors were gathered from a woman aged 18-30 years in good health.

In regard to this clone: The identical CDR3 is also encoded by other nucleotide sequences in the sample. The chain joins TRBV6-6 to TRBJ2-7, with D unclear. The CDR3 runs 12 residues. Germline loops: CDR1 MNHNY, CDR2 SVGAGI (reference sequence). V lost 2 bases, J lost 3 bases, and 5 bases lay in between. The CDR3 loop is CASSYRNYEQYF. CDR3 DNA: TGTGCCAGCAGTTACAGGAACTACGAGCAGTACTTC.

This clone was recorded a few times. This chain's CDR3 is CASSYGGSSYEQYF. In nucleotides, the CDR3 is TGTGCCAGCAGTTATGGGGGCTCTTCCTACGAGCAGTACTTC. This chain joins TRBV7-6 and TRBJ2-7, with D possibly matching TRBD1 (6 bases). V shed 6 bases and J shed 1 base, with 13 bases lying between them. This CDR3 spans 14 amino acids. CDR1 is SGHVS and CDR2 is FNYEAQ in the germline V gene.

In this sample, this clone turned up a few times. The chain recombines TRBV7-6 with TRBJ2-7, with 15 bases aligning to TRBD2. CDR1 and CDR2 from the germline V gene are SGHVS and FNYEAQ. There are 20 residues in the CDR3. The V and J ends lost 1 base and 2 bases, in that order; junction bases with no gene match: 12. CDR3 in DNA: TGTGCCAGCAGCTTAGGGGGACTAGCGGGAGGAACCAGAGGTACCTACGAGCAGTACTTC. Encoded protein: CASSLGGLAGGTRGTYEQYF.

The rearrangement uses TRBV2 and TRBJ2-3; 7 nucleotides match TRBD2. The CDR3 length is 12 residues. V was clipped by 6 bases and J by 7 bases; unmatched bases: 4. The germline V gene encodes CDR1 SNHLY and CDR2 FYNNEI. The CDR3 DNA is TGTGCCAGCAGGGCTAGCGGAAATACGCAGTATTTT. Its protein is CASRASGNTQYF.

J is TRBJ1-5 and V is TRBV28; 8 bases match TRBD1. The CDR3 spans 15 residues. The germline V gene has CDR1 MDHEN and CDR2 SYDVKM. V was clipped by 8 bases and J by 2 bases; unmatched bases: 8. The CDR3: CASWTTGEGNQPQHF. CDR3 nucleotide sequence: TGTGCCAGCTGGACGACAGGGGAGGGCAATCAGCCCCAGCATTTT. The full variable domain, its missing parts supplied by reference TRBV28 and TRBJ1-5, is DVKVTQSSRYLVKRTGEKVFLECVQDMDHENMFWYRQDPGLGLRLIYFSYDVKMKEKGDIPEGYSVSREKKERFSLILESASTNQTSMYLCASWTTGEGNQPQHFGDGTRLSIL.

Only a few counts were recorded for this clone. The DNA of the CDR3 is TGTGCCAGCGAAGCGGTCCCCTACAATGAGCAGTTCTTC. This gives the protein CASEAVPYNEQFF. The rearrangement links TRBV6-1 to TRBJ2-1, with a weak D call TRBD2 (5 bases). V was pared by 8 bases and J by 2 bases, with 10 bases between. CDR1 is MNHNS and CDR2 is SASEGT in the germline V gene. The CDR3 runs 13 residues.

This clone has just a few counts. The genes are TRBV5-5 and TRBJ2-7; no definite D call. Trimming removed 0 bases from V and 6 bases from J, with 7 bases in between. This CDR3 has 12 amino acids. CDR1 and CDR2 (germline): SGHKS, YYEKEE (reference sequence). The CDR3 protein is CASSLEGFEQYF. The CDR3 region has the DNA TGTGCCAGCAGCTTGGAGGGCTTCGAGCAGTACTTC.

This clone was picked up a small number of times. This chain uses TRBV6-5 with TRBJ2-3; D call uncertain. Germline CDR1 reads MNHEY; CDR2 reads SVGAGI. V gave up 0 bases and J gave up 1 base, with 8 bases separating them. The CDR3 consists of 15 residues. The CDR3 DNA sequence: TGTGCCAGCAGTTACTCTTCGCTGGGCACAGATACGCAGTATTTT. This gives the protein CASSYSSLGTDTQYF.

The chain recombines TRBV5-1 with TRBJ2-3; perhaps TRBD1 as D (6 bases). CDR1 SGHRS and CDR2 YFSETQ come from the germline V gene. The length of the CDR3 is 15 residues. With 3 bases removed from V and 1 base from J, the gap between germline ends came to 12 bases. CDR3 loop: CASSSQGSRTDTQYF. The DNA of the CDR3 is TGCGCCAGCAGCTCCCAGGGGTCTCGCACAGATACGCAGTATTTT.

This clone turned up a few times. V gene TRBV7-8 combines with J gene TRBJ2-7; D may be TRBD2 (5 bases). The CDR3 is 16 amino acids. Germline CDR1 SGHVS, CDR2 FQNEAQ. Deletions cut 1 base from V and 2 bases from J, with 15 bases between. The DNA for the CDR3 is TGTGCCAGCAGCTTAGTGGGCCTAGCCGCCACCTACGAGCAGTACTTC. It is translated as CASSLVGLAATYEQYF.

Concerning this clone itself: At the DNA level, this CDR3 is encoded by other sequences in the same sample as well. The chain couples TRBV28 to TRBJ1-1, with D tentatively TRBD1 (6 bases). V was trimmed by 2 bases and J by 0 bases, leaving 7 bases between them. The CDR3 covers 14 residues. Germline V CDR1 and CDR2: MDHEN, SYDVKM. CDR3 amino acids: CASSLGTLNTEAFF. CDR3 DNA sequence: TGTGCCAGCAGTTTAGGGACATTGAACACTGAAGCTTTCTTT.

The chain couples TRBV28 to TRBJ1-1, with 7 bases fitting TRBD1. The CDR3 loop spans 14 amino acids. Unmatched junction bases numbered 3, after V lost 3 bases and J lost 2 bases. Germline V CDR1 and CDR2: MDHEN, SYDVKM. CDR3 bases: TGTGCCAGCAGTTTGGGACAGAGAAACACTGAAGCTTTCTTT. It yields the protein CASSLGQRNTEAFF.

A few counts support this clone. Other DNA sequences of this sample code for an identical CDR3. V is TRBV18 and J is TRBJ2-5; D unresolved. This CDR3 is built from 12 residues. Germline values: CDR1 KGHSH, CDR2 LQKENI. Deletions cut 3 bases from V and 4 bases from J, with 6 bases between. CDR3 protein: CASSPGRETQYF. The CDR3 nucleotides read TGTGCCAGCTCACCGGGAAGAGAGACCCAGTACTTC.

This clone was counted only a few times. The rearrangement uses TRBV28 and TRBJ2-7; 7 positions match TRBD1. The length of the CDR3 is 12 residues. Trimming at V came to 6 bases and at J to 13 bases, leaving 12 bases not matched to a gene. Germline-derived CDR1 and CDR2 are MDHEN and SYDVKM. The CDR3 nucleotides are TGTGCCAGCAGGGGACAGAGAAACCCGAATTACTTC. Its protein is CASRGQRNPNYF.

A few counts support this clone. V and J are TRBV7-6 and TRBJ2-7; 13 bases map to TRBD2. With V trimmed by 5 bases and J by 7 bases, 8 bases remained unmatched. Germline assignment: CDR1 SGHVS and CDR2 FNYEAQ. This CDR3 has 15 residues. CDR3 amino acids: CASSLLAGGLGEQYF. The CDR3 bases are TGTGCCAGCAGCCTACTAGCGGGAGGGTTGGGTGAGCAGTACTTC.

The gene calls are TRBV4-2 and TRBJ2-7; 11 nucleotides match TRBD1. The CDR3 totals 16 residues. The V gene end was trimmed by 1 base and the J gene end by 2 bases; junction bases not matched to a gene: 4. Germline CDR1 LGHNA, CDR2 YNFKEQ. The CDR3 sequence: CASSQVGDRGTYEQYF. The CDR3 DNA sequence: TGTGCCAGCAGCCAAGTAGGGGACAGGGGGACCTACGAGCAGTACTTC.

The rearrangement links TRBV18 to TRBJ1-2; no reliable D call. Trimming left V 3 bases short and J 4 bases short, with 6 bases between. CDR1 is KGHSH, CDR2 LQKENI, per germline. This CDR3 has 12 residues. The CDR3 region is CASSPSAYGYTF. The CDR3 coding sequence is TGTGCCAGCTCACCTTCTGCCTATGGCTACACCTTC. Based on the CDR3 plus reference TRBV18 and TRBJ1-2, the full variable domain is NAGVMQNPRHLVRRRGQEARLRCSPMKGHSHVYWYRQLPEEGLKFMVYLQKENIIDESGMPKERFSAEFPKEGPSILRIQQVVRGDSAAYFCASSPSAYGYTFGSGTRLTVV.

The chain joins TRBV29-1 to TRBJ1-1; D is uncertain. The CDR3 sequence is 15 residues long. Germline lookup yields CDR1 SQVTM and CDR2 ANQGSEA. With 4 bases removed from V and 1 base from J, the gap between germline ends came to 16 bases. Here the CDR3 reads CSVVRLQSPNTEAFF. The CDR3 DNA reads as TGCAGCGTTGTAAGGTTGCAGAGCCCGAACACTGAAGCTTTCTTT.

This sequence joins TRBV27 and TRBJ2-3, with D unresolved. This CDR3 has 14 amino acids. Germline values: CDR1 MNHEY, CDR2 SMNVEV (reference sequence). Trimming took off 2 bases at V and 4 bases at J, with 10 bases between the two ends. CDR3 sequence: CASSLSFRADTQYF. The CDR3, as DNA: TGTGCCAGCAGTTTAAGTTTCCGAGCAGATACGCAGTATTTT.

This clone appeared a few times. The gene calls are TRBV9 and TRBJ2-3, with D tentatively TRBD2 (5 bases). Looked up from germline, CDR1 is SGDLS and CDR2 is YYNGEE. The CDR3 has 15 residues. The V end lost 6 bases, the J end lost 0 bases, and 14 bases lay between the germline ends. The CDR3 loop reads CASTLGERSTDTQYF. CDR3 DNA sequence: TGTGCCAGCACCCTCGGGGAGCGGAGCACAGATACGCAGTATTTT.

This clone was seen more than once but under ten times. For the CDR3, the DNA is TGTGCCAGCAGCTTGGGACAGGGCTCCTACAATGAGCAGTTCTTC. Translated, it gives CASSLGQGSYNEQFF. V and J are TRBV7-8 and TRBJ2-1, with 9 bases lining up with TRBD1. Germline V gene lookup returns CDR1 SGHVS and CDR2 FQNEAQ. With V trimmed by 3 bases and J by 0 bases, 0 bases remained unmatched. The CDR3 is 15 amino acids. The full variable domain, its missing parts supplied by reference TRBV7-8 and TRBJ2-1, is GAGVSQSPRYKVAKRGQDVALRCDPISGHVSLFWYQQALGQGPEFLTYFQNEAQLDKSGLPSDRFFAERPEGSVSTLKIQRTQQEDSAVYLCASSLGQGSYNEQFFGPGTRLTVL.

J is TRBJ2-1 and V is TRBV7-9; 10 bases agree with TRBD1. There are 16 residues in the CDR3. The V segment lost 6 bases and the J segment 5 bases; nucleotides outside the gene matches: 10. Germline loops: CDR1 SEHNR, CDR2 FQNEAQ (reference sequence). CDR3 protein: CASSHTRQGADNEQFF. The DNA for the CDR3 is TGTGCCAGCAGTCATACTAGACAGGGGGCGGACAATGAGCAGTTCTTC.

This clone was recorded at least ten times. The J gene is TRBJ2-3, the V gene TRBV4-2; TRBD2 matches at 8 bases. The CDR3 length is 15 residues. V dropped 0 bases and J dropped 7; count of bases not matched to a gene: 6. Germline V gene data show CDR1 as LGHNA and CDR2 as YNFKEQ. CDR3 protein: CASSQDGGRLNTQYF. DNA of the CDR3: TGTGCCAGCAGCCAAGATGGCGGGAGGCTGAATACGCAGTATTTT.

This clone was observed a handful of times. The chain carries TRBV27 and TRBJ2-7; 10 bases line up with TRBD2. The germline V gene has CDR1 MNHEY and CDR2 SMNVEV (reference sequence). This CDR3 has 14 residues. With 6 bases clipped from V and 5 bases from J, the junction kept 7 bases outside the gene matches. The CDR3 DNA sequence: TGTGCCAGCAGGGGAGCGGGAGGGTCCCACGAGCAGTACTTC. It codes for CASRGAGGSHEQYF.

The chain recombines TRBV5-1 with TRBJ2-7; TRBD2 matches at 12 bases. V was pared by 2 bases and J by 3 bases, with 6 bases of the junction left unmatched. The CDR3 is 16 residues long. Germline V gene data show CDR1 as SGHRS and CDR2 as YFSETQ. CDR3 DNA: TGCGCCAGCAGCTTAGATGGGACTAGCGGGCTCTACGAGCAGTACTTC. Translated, it gives CASSLDGTSGLYEQYF.

The chain combines TRBV4-3 with TRBJ1-1; D possibly corresponds to TRBD1 (5 bases). Trimming removed 1 base at V and 1 base at J, with 13 bases between. The germline CDR1 and CDR2 sequences are LGHNA and YSLEER. The CDR3 has 16 amino acids. CDR3 region: CASSQGLGAGNTEAFF. The CDR3 DNA sequence: TGCGCCAGCAGCCAAGGACTTGGGGCTGGGAACACTGAAGCTTTCTTT.

CDR3 residues: CASRDGHYGYTF. The CDR3 nucleotides are TGTGCCAGCAGGGACGGGCACTATGGCTACACCTTC. The gene calls are TRBV19 and TRBJ1-2; weak D call: TRBD1 (5 bases). Trimming cost V 9 bases and J 3 bases, with 11 bases left between them. The germline V gene encodes CDR1 LNHDA and CDR2 SQIVND (reference sequence). This CDR3 contains 12 residues.

This clone appeared a few times. This rearrangement joins TRBV11-1 to TRBJ2-7; possible D gene TRBD1, 6 bases. The CDR3 contains 14 residues. Germline V gene data show CDR1 as SGHAT and CDR2 as FQDESV (reference sequence). V was clipped by 2 bases and J by 9 bases, with 17 bases between them. CDR3 nucleotides: TGTGCCAGCAGCTTAACCGGACAGAGGAATTTGCAGTACTTC. It is translated as CASSLTGQRNLQYF.

This clone showed up just a few times. V gene TRBV7-9 combines with J gene TRBJ2-3; unclear D gene. With 5 bases removed from V and 4 bases from J, the gap between germline ends came to 13 bases. The CDR3 totals 14 residues. CDR1 and CDR2 (germline): SEHNR, FQNEAQ (reference sequence). This CDR3 reads CASSPNWGSDTQYF. Written as DNA, the CDR3 is TGTGCCAGCAGCCCCAATTGGGGTTCAGATACGCAGTATTTT.

To note about this clone: Different DNA sequences within this sample yield the same CDR3. CDR3 nucleotide sequence: TGTGCCAGCAGTACAGGTTCCTACGAGCAGTACTTC. Translating gives CASSTGSYEQYF. The chain joins TRBV28 to TRBJ2-7; tentative D call: TRBD1 (5 bases). The CDR3 consists of 12 residues. The V and J ends lost 5 bases and 1 base respectively, with 6 bases between them. From germline, CDR1 is MDHEN and CDR2 SYDVKM.

The sample holds many counts of this clone. The chain recombines TRBV15 with TRBJ2-7; tentative D call: TRBD2 (5 bases). V shed 0 bases and J shed 1 base, with 10 bases lying between them. Germline V gene data show CDR1 as LNHNV and CDR2 as YYDKDF (reference sequence). CDR3 size: 15 residues. For the CDR3, the DNA is TGTGCCACCAGCAGAGATATGGAGCGGTCCTACGAGCAGTACTTC. Its protein product is CATSRDMERSYEQYF.

Points on this clone: Other nucleotide sequences from this sample produce the same CDR3. The chain recombines TRBV6-6 with TRBJ2-3, with D uncertain. The germline V and J ends were trimmed by 5 bases and 6 bases, with 6 bases remaining between them. This CDR3 spans 11 amino acids. The germline gives CDR1 MNHNY, CDR2 SVGAGI (reference sequence). In DNA form, the CDR3 reads TGTGCCAGCAGTGACGCGGATACGCAGTATTTT. Translated, it gives CASSDADTQYF.